These 25 T cell receptor beta chains originate from one sample sequenced in a study of blood T cell repertoires in COVID-19. Sequencing was performed with immunoSEQ multiplex PCR; in TCRdb, only in-frame clones are kept and a portion is missing. The sample has 400,000 to 550,000 clones, roughly 90% seen once. The sample comprised peripheral blood. The receptors stem from a woman aged 30 to 39 with acute or convalescent COVID-19.

The chain links TRBV7-9 to TRBJ2-3; maybe TRBD1 (5 bases). V was pared by 3 bases and J by 1 base, with 11 bases between. CDR1 is SEHNR and CDR2 is FQNEAQ in the germline V gene (reference sequence). The CDR3 is made up of 15 amino acids. The CDR3 spells CASSFRDLGTDTQYF. The DNA of the CDR3 is TGTGCCAGCAGCTTCAGGGATTTGGGCACAGATACGCAGTATTTT.

This chain uses TRBV29-1 with TRBJ2-7; 7 nucleotides line up with TRBD2. The V gene end was trimmed by 7 bases and the J gene end by 3 bases; junction bases not matched to a gene: 9. The CDR3 has 13 residues. The germline V gene encodes CDR1 SQVTM and CDR2 ANQGSEA. The CDR3, as DNA: TGCAGCGGCGGAACGGGGAGGGACTACGAGCAGTACTTC. It translates to CSGGTGRDYEQYF.

The gene calls are TRBV6-5 and TRBJ1-1, with 10 bases aligning to TRBD1. Trimming removed 6 bases from V and 4 bases from J; junction bases left unmatched: 5. The V gene's germline CDR1 is MNHEY and CDR2 SVGAGI. CDR3 length: 14 amino acids. CDR3 sequence: CASRTRDRGTEAFF. CDR3 nucleotide sequence: TGTGCCAGCAGGACTCGGGACAGGGGCACTGAAGCTTTCTTT.

This chain joins TRBV10-3 and TRBJ1-1; TRBD1 is a possible D gene (6 bases). Per germline, CDR1 ENHRY and CDR2 SYGVKD. The length of the CDR3 is 12 residues. V was clipped by 3 bases and J by 8 bases, with 10 bases between them. The CDR3 nucleotides read TGTGCCATCAGTGACAATGGACAGGAAGCTTTCTTT. Translated: CAISDNGQEAFF.

The J gene is TRBJ2-7, the V gene TRBV5-1, with D perhaps TRBD1 (7 bases). The CDR3 loop spans 17 amino acids. Germline-derived CDR1 and CDR2 are SGHRS and YFSETQ. V shed 0 bases and J shed 4 bases, with 20 bases lying between them. CDR3 bases: TGCGCCAGCAGCTTGGACCGCACCAGGGGGGTGTCGTACGAGCAGTACTTC. Its protein product is CASSLDRTRGVSYEQYF.

V usage is TRBV6-1 and J usage is TRBJ2-1; TRBD1 matches at 10 bases. With 2 bases clipped from V and 9 bases from J, the junction kept 7 bases outside the gene matches. Per germline, CDR1 MNHNS and CDR2 SASEGT. The CDR3 spans 15 residues. CDR3: CASSEWMTGGVEQFF. The DNA for the CDR3 is TGTGCCAGCAGTGAATGGATGACAGGGGGCGTTGAGCAGTTCTTC.

The CDR3 loop is CATSELAGAFTDTQYF. CDR3 bases: TGTGCCACCAGTGAGCTAGCGGGGGCCTTCACAGATACGCAGTATTTT. The chain joins TRBV24-1 to TRBJ2-3; 10 bases are shared with TRBD2. Unmatched junction bases numbered 5, after V lost 4 bases and J lost 2 bases. CDR1 is KGHDR, CDR2 SFDVKD, per germline. The CDR3 runs to 16 residues.

This clone was seen once. The rearrangement links TRBV28 to TRBJ2-3, with 7 bases lining up with TRBD1. CDR3 size: 15 residues. Trimming removed 6 bases from V and 3 bases from J; junction bases left unmatched: 9. In germline, CDR1 is MDHEN, CDR2 SYDVKM. CDR3 DNA sequence: TGTGCCAGCAGGGCGACAGGGTGGAGGACAGATACGCAGTATTTT. This encodes CASRATGWRTDTQYF.

The J gene is TRBJ1-2, the V gene TRBV5-1, with TRBD1 identical over 11 bases. The CDR3 spans 17 residues. Germline CDR1 SGHRS, CDR2 YFSETQ. The V and J ends lost 3 bases and 3 bases, in that order; junction bases with no gene match: 10. The CDR3 sequence: CASSSLLDRGLDYGYTF. The CDR3 DNA reads TGCGCCAGCAGCTCCTTACTGGACAGGGGGCTAGACTATGGCTACACCTTC.

The sample holds many counts of this clone. The rearrangement joins TRBV24-1 to TRBJ1-1, with 7 bases matching TRBD1. Germline CDR1 KGHDR, CDR2 SFDVKD. J lost 1 base, V lost 4 bases, and 8 bases had no gene match. CDR3 size: 16 residues. The CDR3 loop reads CATSDQTRTGNTEAFF. In nucleotides, the CDR3 is TGTGCCACCAGTGACCAGACCCGGACAGGGAACACTGAAGCTTTCTTT.

This clone came up once. This rearrangement joins TRBV7-7 to TRBJ2-5, with D maybe TRBD1 (6 bases). The CDR3 runs 16 residues. V was cut by 5 bases and J by 7 bases, with 23 bases left in between. In germline, CDR1 is SSHAT, CDR2 FNYEAQ (reference sequence). CDR3 loop: CASSPKIRAEGVTQYF. CDR3 bases: TGTGCCAGCAGCCCCAAGATAAGGGCTGAGGGGGTGACCCAGTACTTC.

This chain joins TRBV11-2 and TRBJ2-7; a possible D gene is TRBD2 (5 bases). The CDR3 totals 15 residues. The germline CDR1 and CDR2 sequences are SGHAT and FQNNGV. With 1 base removed from V and 3 bases from J, the gap between germline ends came to 13 bases. In DNA form, the CDR3 reads TGTGCCAGCAGCTTAGCGGAGGCCAGTTTCTACGAGCAGTACTTC. This encodes CASSLAEASFYEQYF.

This clone occurred a few times. This chain connects TRBV3-1 (or the pseudogene TRBV3-2) to TRBJ1-1, with a tentative D call TRBD1 (6 bases). The CDR3 sequence is 15 residues long. Germline CDR1 reads LGHDT; CDR2 reads YNNKEL (reference sequence). V was clipped by 3 bases and J by 4 bases, with 15 bases between them. This CDR3 reads CASSQAPGARTEAFF. In DNA form, the CDR3 reads TGTGCCAGCAGCCAGGCCCCAGGGGCCCGCACTGAAGCTTTCTTT.

The rearrangement uses TRBV11-2 and TRBJ2-7; D possibly corresponds to TRBD1 (6 bases). V lost 6 bases, J lost 2 bases, and 8 bases lay in between. The germline V gene has CDR1 SGHAT and CDR2 FQNNGV. The CDR3 length is 12 residues. The CDR3 here is CASSYRAYEQYF. The DNA of the CDR3 is TGTGCCAGCAGTTACAGGGCCTACGAGCAGTACTTC.

The chain recombines TRBV20-1 with TRBJ2-1; weak D call: TRBD2 (6 bases). The CDR3 runs 11 residues. Germline V CDR1 and CDR2: DFQATT, SNEGSKA (reference sequence). Trimming shortened V by 4 bases and J by 15 bases, and 16 bases separated the two germline ends. The chain's CDR3 is CSATNGDLGFF. The DNA of the CDR3 is TGCAGTGCTACCAACGGGGACTTGGGGTTCTTC.

V and J are TRBV7-2 and TRBJ1-3, with D perhaps matching TRBD1 (5 bases). V dropped 1 base and J dropped 9 bases, with 7 bases sitting between them. CDR3 size: 12 residues. Looked up from germline, CDR1 is SGHTA and CDR2 is FQGNSA. CDR3 in amino acids: CASSLERGTIYF. DNA of the CDR3: TGTGCCAGCAGCTTAGAAAGGGGCACCATATATTTT.

The chain carries TRBV6-1 and TRBJ1-1; the D gene is possibly TRBD1 (6 bases). Germline CDR1 and CDR2: MNHNS and SASEGT. Trimming cost V 8 bases and J 4 bases, with 14 bases left between them. The CDR3 extends over 13 amino acids. CDR3: CASGDTLGTEAFF. CDR3 sequence (DNA): TGTGCCAGCGGGGACACCTTGGGCACTGAAGCTTTCTTT.

This clone has only one observation. The J gene is TRBJ1-6, the V gene TRBV6-5; no firm D call. Trimming removed 8 bases from V and 9 bases from J, with 17 bases in between. Per the germline V gene, CDR1 is MNHEY and CDR2 is SVGAGI. This CDR3 is built from 14 residues. CDR3 sequence (DNA): TGTGCCAGCCGCGGGAGTAATATCCCTTCACCCCTCCACTTT. Translated, it gives CASRGSNIPSPLHF.

This clone was observed once. The rearrangement joins TRBV28 to TRBJ2-7; D call uncertain. Germline V lookup: CDR1 MDHEN, CDR2 SYDVKM. V lost 6 bases to trimming and J lost 4 bases, with 10 bases between them. This CDR3 has 12 residues. Here the CDR3 reads CASRTTSYEQYF. The CDR3 bases are TGTGCCAGCAGAACAACAAGTTACGAGCAGTACTTC.

The rearrangement joins TRBV5-1 to TRBJ2-7; D not certain. This CDR3 is 16 amino acids long. Trimming stripped 0 bases from V and 1 base from J, with 14 bases between. Germline values: CDR1 SGHRS, CDR2 YFSETQ. The CDR3 DNA is TGCGCCAGCAGCTTGGCCGTGGCAGGATATTCCTACGAGCAGTACTTC. Residues: CASSLAVAGYSYEQYF.

This chain links TRBV18 with TRBJ2-2; the match to TRBD1 covers 8 bases. Germline CDR1 KGHSH, CDR2 LQKENI. J was trimmed by 2 bases and V by 8 bases; bases with no gene match: 7. CDR3 length equals 15 residues. CDR3 residues: CASVGDRTNTGELFF. The CDR3, as DNA: TGTGCCAGCGTAGGGGACAGGACCAACACCGGGGAGCTGTTTTTT.

The chain is built from TRBV10-3 and TRBJ2-7; D possibly corresponds to TRBD2 (6 bases). CDR3 length equals 14 residues. Germline values: CDR1 ENHRY, CDR2 SYGVKD. Trimming left V 2 bases short and J 7 bases short, with 15 bases between. CDR3 coding DNA: TGTGCCATCAGTGAGAAGGACTATCTCGGGGAGCAGTACTTC. Protein: CAISEKDYLGEQYF.

The chain recombines TRBV7-9 with TRBJ1-1; no reliable D call. Germline V gene data show CDR1 as SEHNR and CDR2 as FQNEAQ (reference sequence). V gave up 1 base and J gave up 5 bases, with 20 bases separating them. The CDR3 is 17 residues long. CDR3 in amino acids: CASSLGYWTKRETEAFF. CDR3 in DNA: TGTGCCAGCAGCTTAGGATACTGGACGAAACGGGAGACTGAAGCTTTCTTT.

The table lists this clone with many counts. The chain has TRBV5-6 and TRBJ2-1, with 9 bases that match TRBD2. The CDR3 has 15 residues. Germline CDR1 SGHDT, CDR2 YYEEEE. The V and J ends lost 3 bases and 0 bases, in that order; junction bases with no gene match: 1. Here the CDR3 DNA reads TGTGCCAGCAGCTCGACTAGCGGCTCCTACAATGAGCAGTTCTTC. Amino acids: CASSSTSGSYNEQFF.

The chain recombines TRBV7-3 with TRBJ1-2, with a weak D call TRBD1 (5 bases). With 3 bases removed from V and 7 bases from J, the gap between germline ends came to 21 bases. CDR1 SGHTA and CDR2 FQGTGA come from the germline V gene. The CDR3 consists of 16 residues. The CDR3 loop is CASSFRDSRQYGGYTF. In DNA, the CDR3 is TGTGCCAGCAGCTTCCGGGACTCAAGGCAGTATGGTGGCTACACCTTC.